The present T cell receptor beta chain was sequenced within a study of blood T cells in healthy people across ages. CDR3 length equals 15 residues. V dropped 5 bases and J dropped 0 bases, with 13 bases sitting between them. Germline CDR1 LGHNA, CDR2 YNFKEQ. Alongside a J-beta primer mix, a sample-barcoded 5' primer served in a second PCR lasting 7 to 11 cycles. A single record per CDR3 protein comes from TCRdb applying MiXCR to the 5' RACE reads. The data contain approximately 490,000 distinct CDR3 sequences, less than 25% of them singletons. These data were also reused for a study on T cells of mothers and their children. That work states: Reads recorded for TCR beta CDR3 numbered over 10 million per mother and roughly 3 million per child.

The chain is built from TRBV4-2 and TRBJ2-5; D possibly corresponds to TRBD2 (5 bases). The receptor was isolated from a boy younger than 18 in good health. Sequencing used blood. The CDR3 DNA sequence: TGTGCCAGCAGCGTTATGGGAGCGAACCAAGAGACCCAGTACTTC. Translation gives CASSVMGANQETQYF.